A selection of T cell receptor beta chains follows, all from one sample in a study of blood T cell repertoires in COVID-19. Data came from immunoSEQ multiplex PCR; TCRdb stores just in-frame clones and leaves some out. Counted here are approximately 210,000 clones, over 75% occurring once; the ten biggest clones make up around 4.5%. Sequenced input: PBMCs or T cells enriched from blood (not recorded which). Receptors were obtained from a man younger than 40 with acute COVID-19. Both conserved end residues are trimmed from each CDR3.

v_gene: TRBV20-1
len: 13
CDR3aa: SASGQGAGYTEAF

v_gene: TRBV9
len: 13
CDR3aa: ASSVRGEVDEKLF

v_gene: TRBV6-5
len: 11
CDR3aa: ASSQTGNYGYT

v_gene: TRBV5-1
len: 10
CDR3aa: ASTDTAAGYT

v_gene: TRBV5-5
len: 13
CDR3aa: ASSLAPGMYTEAF

v_gene: TRBV19
len: 13
CDR3aa: ASSIVPGGQETQY

v_gene: TRBV6-5
len: 14
CDR3aa: ASSSDSANTNTEAF

v_gene: TRBV6-6
len: 13
CDR3aa: ASRLNSGGVYEQY

v_gene: TRBV13
len: 12
CDR3aa: ASSAGRANTEAF

v_gene: TRBV5-1
len: 12
CDR3aa: ASSLDRVGDTQY

v_gene: TRBV25-1
len: 14
CDR3aa: ASSVRTTGVNSPLH

v_gene: TRBV25-1
len: 16
CDR3aa: ASSVPPGTGGTNEKLF

v_gene: TRBV3-1/TRBV3-2
len: 12
CDR3aa: ASSQGRDDEKLF

v_gene: TRBV27
len: 12
CDR3aa: ASSAGTANYGYT

v_gene: TRBV28
len: 10
CDR3aa: ACRDRYNEQF

v_gene: TRBV21-1
len: 13
CDR3aa: ASSTVRGSGNTIY

v_gene: TRBV3-1/TRBV3-2
len: 12
CDR3aa: ASSLGQLYNEQF

v_gene: TRBV7-2
len: 13
CDR3aa: ASSSGTVGANVLT

v_gene: TRBV9
len: 10
CDR3aa: ASSPERHTIY

v_gene: TRBV30
len: 10
CDR3aa: AWRGGGETQY

v_gene: TRBV11-3
len: 10
CDR3aa: ASSLHSGEAF

v_gene: TRBV30
len: 12
CDR3aa: AWRARGSRETQY

v_gene: TRBV30
len: 12
CDR3aa: AWSAGTVNQPQH

v_gene: TRBV19
len: 10
CDR3aa: ATPGQIYEQY

v_gene: TRBV7-6
len: 11
CDR3aa: ASSSEGVKPQH